This entry lists 21 T cell receptor beta chains sequenced from one sample in a study of shared clonotypes between healthy human individuals. Naive-designated CD8 cells lacked CD45RO, were positively enriched for CCR7, and omitted terminally differentiated effector memory CD45RA+ cells. Data came from immunoSEQ multiplex PCR; TCRdb stores just in-frame clones and leaves some out. The data contain around 1.9 million clones, just over 90% of them singletons. Input material: naive CD8+ T cells from PBMCs. Receptor source: a man younger than 30 in good health. Some clones in this sample may be carry-over from other donors' samples.

V is TRBV6-1 and J is TRBJ2-1; TRBD2 might be the D (6 bases). Per the germline V gene, CDR1 is MNHNS and CDR2 is SASEGT. The CDR3 totals 14 residues. V was shortened by 10 bases and J by 5 bases, with 18 bases between the two germline ends. The CDR3 reads CATAPYRTNNEQFF. Written as DNA, the CDR3 is TGTGCCACGGCTCCATACCGGACTAACAATGAGCAGTTCTTC.

CDR3 residues: CASGVGQGEAFF. CDR3 in DNA: TGTGCTAGTGGAGTGGGACAGGGTGAAGCTTTCTTT. V gene TRBV12-5 combines with J gene TRBJ1-1; TRBD1 matches 9 bases. The CDR3 extends over 12 amino acids. V dropped 6 bases and J dropped 7; count of bases not matched to a gene: 3. Germline lookup yields CDR1 LGHNT and CDR2 FRNRAP. The whole variable domain, remainder taken from reference TRBV12-5 and TRBJ1-1, is DARVTQTPRHKVTEMGQEVTMRCQPILGHNTVFWYRQTMMQGLELLAYFRNRAPLDDSGMPKDRFSAEMPDATLATLKIQPSEPRDSAVYFCASGVGQGEAFFGQGTRLTVV.

On this clone: Additional DNA sequences in this sample encode the identical CDR3. CDR3 protein: CASSPPGLPYEQYF. CDR3 coding DNA: TGTGCCAGCAGCCCACCGGGACTCCCCTACGAGCAGTACTTC. The rearrangement links TRBV9 to TRBJ2-7, with D possibly matching TRBD2 (6 bases). The CDR3 is 14 amino acids. The ends were cut back, 4 bases at V and 2 bases at J, with 13 bases in the middle. The V gene's germline CDR1 is SGDLS and CDR2 YYNGEE.

This chain connects TRBV5-1 to TRBJ1-2; tentatively, D is TRBD1 (6 bases). CDR3 length: 17 amino acids. The germline CDR1 and CDR2 sequences are SGHRS and YFSETQ. V was trimmed by 0 bases and J by 1 base, leaving 16 bases between them. CDR3: CASSLEVSRGYNYGYTF. As DNA, the CDR3 is TGCGCCAGCAGCTTGGAGGTCTCCAGGGGATATAACTATGGCTACACCTTC.

The count of this clone is one. The CDR3 sequence: CASSPYGTGAGEAFF. CDR3 coding DNA: TGTGCCAGCTCACCATACGGGACAGGTGCGGGTGAAGCTTTCTTT. This chain connects TRBV18 to TRBJ1-1; the match to TRBD1 covers 8 bases. Per the germline V gene, CDR1 is KGHSH and CDR2 is LQKENI. J was trimmed by 7 bases and V by 2 bases; bases with no gene match: 9. This CDR3 is built from 15 residues.

This clone was recorded a few times. The chain links TRBV29-1 to TRBJ1-1; a weak D match, TRBD1 (6 bases). V was cut by 3 bases and J by 5 bases, with 16 bases left in between. The CDR3 covers 14 residues. Germline loops: CDR1 SQVTM, CDR2 ANQGSEA. CDR3 in amino acids: CSVDHQGSWTEAFF. CDR3 in DNA: TGCAGCGTTGATCATCAGGGGTCATGGACTGAAGCTTTCTTT.

Only one count was recorded for this clone. This chain joins TRBV4-1 and TRBJ1-5; 7 bases line up with TRBD1. The ends lost 0 bases at V and 7 bases at J; junction bases unmatched: 12. This CDR3 has 17 residues. Germline CDR1 reads MGHRA; CDR2 reads YSYEKL. The CDR3 here is CASSQEGWEGGEQPQHF. The DNA for the CDR3 is TGCGCCAGCAGCCAAGAGGGGTGGGAAGGGGGCGAACAGCCCCAGCATTTT.

A note on this clone: Other DNA sequences in the sample encode the same CDR3. The genes are TRBV11-2 and TRBJ2-7; D might be TRBD1 (6 bases). This CDR3 contains 13 residues. CDR1 and CDR2 from the germline V gene are SGHAT and FQNNGV. Deletions cut 5 bases from V and 5 bases from J, with 13 bases between. The CDR3 sequence: CASSLPGGHEQYF. CDR3 sequence (DNA): TGTGCCAGCAGCCTCCCTGGGGGCCACGAGCAGTACTTC.

V is TRBV2 and J is TRBJ2-7, with TRBD2 matching over 8 bases. V was pared by 4 bases and J by 1 base, with 6 bases of the junction left unmatched. There are 15 residues in the CDR3. Per the germline V gene, CDR1 is SNHLY and CDR2 is FYNNEI. The CDR3 here is CASSVPSGFSYEQYF. The CDR3 region has the DNA TGTGCCAGCAGTGTCCCTAGCGGGTTTTCCTACGAGCAGTACTTC.

The rearrangement links TRBV2 to TRBJ2-7, with D perhaps TRBD2 (7 bases). The V gene's germline CDR1 is SNHLY and CDR2 FYNNEI. The CDR3 is 16 residues long. Trimming stripped 11 bases from V and 3 bases from J, with 26 bases between. The CDR3, as DNA: TGTGCCGGAGGGACTATAGGGGACACACTACACTACGAGCAGTACTTC. Its translation: CAGGTIGDTLHYEQYF.

This clone was picked up one time. J is TRBJ1-2 and V is TRBV9; 8 bases line up with TRBD1. The V segment lost 4 bases and the J segment 1 base; nucleotides outside the gene matches: 15. The length of the CDR3 is 18 residues. CDR1 SGDLS and CDR2 YYNGEE come from the germline V gene. The CDR3 DNA sequence: TGTGCCAGCAGCTCTTCCCGTGGCCAGGGGGCGTATAACTATGGCTACACCTTC. This encodes CASSSSRGQGAYNYGYTF.

The chain uses TRBV4-1 and TRBJ2-7; perhaps TRBD1 as D (5 bases). CDR3 length: 16 residues. Germline V gives CDR1 MGHRA, CDR2 YSYEKL. V gave up 1 base and J gave up 2 bases, with 15 bases separating them. CDR3 coding DNA: TGCGCCAGCAGCCAAGCTCTTACAGGATTCCCCTACGAGCAGTACTTC. Amino acids: CASSQALTGFPYEQYF.

V usage is TRBV9 and J usage is TRBJ2-3; 7 bases map to TRBD1. The length of the CDR3 is 16 residues. J was trimmed by 3 bases and V by 2 bases; bases with no gene match: 9. CDR1 SGDLS and CDR2 YYNGEE come from the germline V gene. The CDR3 DNA follows: TGTGCCAGCAGCGTCTCTCCAGGACAGGAGACAGATACGCAGTATTTT. Translation gives CASSVSPGQETDTQYF.

This clone was counted a single time. The CDR3 here is CASSVEWGLSYNEQFF. For the CDR3, the DNA is TGTGCCAGCAGCGTAGAATGGGGGTTATCCTACAATGAGCAGTTCTTC. This rearrangement joins TRBV9 to TRBJ2-1; D tentatively fits TRBD1 or TRBD2 (5 bases each). Germline lookup yields CDR1 SGDLS and CDR2 YYNGEE. Trimming left V 0 bases short and J 1 base short, with 11 bases between. The CDR3 is made up of 16 amino acids.

A single count supports this clone. The identical CDR3 is also encoded by other nucleotide sequences in the sample. The chain has TRBV5-6 and TRBJ2-7; no clear D gene. The germline V gene has CDR1 SGHDT and CDR2 YYEEEE. V lost 2 bases to trimming and J lost 4 bases, with 10 bases between them. The CDR3 has 13 amino acids. The CDR3 DNA reads TGTGCCAGCAGCTTTGGGTCGACTTACGAGCAGTACTTC. Residues: CASSFGSTYEQYF.

This clone came up once. The same CDR3 is also encoded by other DNA sequences in this sample. V usage is TRBV27 and J usage is TRBJ2-7, with unresolved D. V was cut by 2 bases and J by 4 bases, with 6 bases left in between. CDR1 and CDR2 (germline): MNHEY, SMNVEV (reference sequence). The CDR3 has 12 amino acids. CDR3 amino acids: CASSLIGYEQYF. The DNA of the CDR3 is TGTGCCAGCAGTTTAATAGGATACGAGCAGTACTTC.

There are a few counts of this clone. This chain links TRBV11-1 with TRBJ1-1; D gene uncertain. There are 13 residues in the CDR3. Germline loops: CDR1 SGHAT, CDR2 FQDESV (reference sequence). Trimming removed 0 bases from V and 1 base from J, with 3 bases in between. CDR3 loop: CASSLAGNTEAFF. The CDR3 DNA follows: TGTGCCAGCAGCTTAGCCGGGAACACTGAAGCTTTCTTT.

This clone was picked up a small number of times. V gene TRBV30 combines with J gene TRBJ1-2; D may be TRBD1 (5 bases). There are 13 residues in the CDR3. V was trimmed by 1 base and J by 3 bases, leaving 9 bases between them. In germline, CDR1 is GTSNPN, CDR2 SVGIG (reference sequence). CDR3 in amino acids: CAWSGQGYYGYTF. In DNA form, the CDR3 reads TGTGCCTGGAGTGGGCAGGGCTACTATGGCTACACCTTC. The variable domain in full, with the rest retrieved from reference TRBV30 and TRBJ1-2, is SQTIHQWPATLVQPVGSPLSLECTVEGTSNPNLYWYRQAAGRGLQLLFYSVGIGQISSEVPQNLSASRPQDRQFILSSKKLLLSDSGFYLCAWSGQGYYGYTFGSGTRLTVV.

A word on this clone: Within the sample, other DNA sequences also encode this same CDR3. This chain links TRBV27 with TRBJ2-7; TRBD2 might be the D (6 bases). The CDR3 spans 14 residues. The V end lost 4 bases, the J end lost 0 bases, and 10 bases lay between the germline ends. The germline V gene has CDR1 MNHEY and CDR2 SMNVEV (reference sequence). Here the CDR3 reads CASSWAGSSYEQYF. CDR3 bases: TGTGCCAGCAGTTGGGCGGGGAGCTCCTACGAGCAGTACTTC.

The rearrangement uses TRBV5-1 and TRBJ1-1; a weak D match, TRBD1 (6 bases). This CDR3 has 14 residues. Trimming shortened V by 4 bases and J by 2 bases, and 12 bases separated the two germline ends. The germline V gene has CDR1 SGHRS and CDR2 YFSETQ. CDR3 amino acids: CASSGRGVNTEAFF. The CDR3 DNA follows: TGCGCCAGCAGCGGTAGGGGGGTTAACACTGAAGCTTTCTTT.

The chain is built from TRBV13 and TRBJ2-4; D uncertain. Trimming removed 0 bases from V and 3 bases from J, with 6 bases in between. Per germline, CDR1 PRHDT and CDR2 FYEKMQ (reference sequence). The CDR3 is made up of 14 amino acids. The CDR3 nucleotides are TGTGCCAGCAGCTTAGGGTCTAGCAAAAACATTCAGTACTTC. As protein: CASSLGSSKNIQYF.